Following are 20 T cell receptor beta chains from one sample sequenced in a study of T cells in Graves' hyperthyroidism and ophthalmopathy (dated by TCRdb to between 2018 and 2021). Library creation used multiplex PCR. These reads were obtained on an Illumina HiSeq 2000. The TCR beta CDR3 regions were amplified from the RNA transcripts. The first round of RT-PCR for the TCR CDR3 was performed with the HTBI primer set and the Qiagen OneStep RT-PCR kit. Using fastp at Q25 and MiXCR, TCRdb reprocessed the public reads and kept productive beta chains. Every distinct CDR3 protein forms one entry, paired with its most common genes and DNA. The sample contains a few hundred thousand distinct CDR3 sequences, around 16% of them found a single time. Jointly, the top ten make up about two fifths of the sample. Sample: blood. The receptor source for this set is a man in his forties with Graves' hyperthyroidism.

This clonotype was seen ten or more times. This sequence joins TRBV2 and TRBJ1-2; D call uncertain. V was pared by 4 bases and J by 8 bases, with 14 bases between. There are 13 residues in the CDR3. Germline CDR1 SNHLY, CDR2 FYNNEI. Here the CDR3 reads CASSGETMGGYTF. DNA for the CDR3: TGTGCCAGCAGTGGGGAGACAATGGGCGGCTACACCTTC.

This clonotype was counted a few times. This sequence joins TRBV7-2 and TRBJ1-4; possible D gene TRBD1, 5 bases. Germline CDR1 SGHTA, CDR2 FQGNSA. The CDR3 has 18 residues. With 1 base removed from V and 0 bases from J, the gap between germline ends came to 15 bases. CDR3 sequence (DNA): TGTGCCAGCAGCTTAGTTCGTGTCAGGGCTGCAACTAATGAAAAACTGTTTTTT. Amino acids: CASSLVRVRAATNEKLFF. The whole variable domain, remainder taken from reference TRBV7-2 and TRBJ1-4, is GAGVSQSPSNKVTEKGKDVELRCDPISGHTALYWYRQSLGQGLEFLIYFQGNSAPDKSGLPSDRFSAERTGGSVSTLTIQRTQQEDSAVYLCASSLVRVRAATNEKLFFGSGTQLSVL.

The chain recombines TRBV28 with TRBJ1-4; TRBD1 aligns across 8 bases. This CDR3 comprises 17 residues. V lost 3 bases to trimming and J lost 8 bases; unmatched junction nucleotides: 14. Germline CDR1 reads MDHEN; CDR2 reads SYDVKM. CDR3 DNA: TGTGCCAGCAGTTTTACGGACAGGGTAGACGGGCGAGAAAAACTGTTTTTT. It specifies CASSFTDRVDGREKLFF. The complete variable domain, with remaining parts taken from reference TRBV28 and TRBJ1-4, reads DVKVTQSSRYLVKRTGEKVFLECVQDMDHENMFWYRQDPGLGLRLIYFSYDVKMKEKGDIPEGYSVSREKKERFSLILESASTNQTSMYLCASSFTDRVDGREKLFFGSGTQLSVL.

This clonotype showed up many times. The V gene is TRBV27, the J gene TRBJ2-3, with a weak D call TRBD1 (6 bases). This CDR3 has 12 amino acids. The germline V gene has CDR1 MNHEY and CDR2 SMNVEV (reference sequence). V lost 10 bases and J lost 3, with 11 bases in between. CDR3 in amino acids: CAIGRGTDTQYF. In DNA form, the CDR3 reads TGTGCCATCGGAAGGGGGACAGATACGCAGTATTTT.

The chain combines TRBV4-3 with TRBJ1-2, with D unclear. Germline CDR1 LGHNA, CDR2 YSLEER. V was trimmed by 0 bases and J by 4 bases, leaving 6 bases between them. The CDR3 contains 13 residues. CDR3: CASSQDFRYGYTF. The CDR3 DNA is TGCGCCAGCAGCCAAGATTTTCGCTATGGCTACACCTTC.

Concerning this clonotype: A much larger clone differs from this one at a single base, so this may be a read error. The rearrangement links TRBV6-1 to TRBJ2-7, with D tentatively TRBD1 or TRBD2 (5 bases each). CDR3 size: 13 residues. With 1 base removed from V and 6 bases from J, the gap between germline ends came to 10 bases. CDR1 is MNHNS, CDR2 SASEGT, per germline. The CDR3 loop reads CASSEGWGSEQYF. In DNA, the CDR3 is TGTGCCAGCAGTGAAGGGTGGGGGAGCGAGCAGTACTTC.

This clonotype came up a few times. A read error may be the cause here, since a much bigger clone is one base away. The chain carries TRBV2 and TRBJ1-2, with D perhaps TRBD1 (5 bases). CDR1 and CDR2 from the germline V gene are SNHLY and FYNNEI. The CDR3 has 15 amino acids. CDR3 sequence reads: CASTQEGTASYDYTF. The CDR3 DNA reads as TGTGCCAGCACACAGGAAGGGACGGCCTCCTATGACTACACCTTC. The full variable domain, rest sourced from reference TRBV2 and TRBJ1-2, is EPEVTQTPSHQVTQMGQEVILRCVPISNHLYFYWYRQILGQKVEFLVSFYNNEISEKSEIFDDQFSVERPDGSNFTLKIRSTKLEDSAMYFCASTQEGTASYDYTFGSGTRLTVV.

Points on this clonotype: The junction shows a germline mismatch at one end, possibly a read error. The rearrangement uses TRBV28 and TRBJ2-2; D is undetermined. CDR1 and CDR2 (germline): MDHEN, SYDVKM. This CDR3 has 12 amino acids. The CDR3 DNA reads TGTGCCAGCATTTCGAACGCCGGGGAGCTGTTTTTT. Its translation is CASISNAGELFF.

The chain carries TRBV6-2 or TRBV6-3 and TRBJ2-3; 11 bases agree with TRBD2. J lost 2 bases, V lost 3 bases, and 7 bases had no gene match. The CDR3 has 17 residues. Germline CDR1 is MNHEY and CDR2 is SVGEGT. The DNA for the CDR3 is TGTGCCAGCAGTTATTCTCCTAGCGGGGGGTCCACAGATACGCAGTATTTT. It is translated as CASSYSPSGGSTDTQYF.

This clonotype has at least ten counts. This chain connects TRBV7-2 to TRBJ1-4; tentatively, D is TRBD1 (6 bases). V was cut by 6 bases and J by 6 bases, with 14 bases left in between. Germline V lookup: CDR1 SGHTA, CDR2 FQGNSA. The CDR3 extends over 14 amino acids. The CDR3 region is CASSYRQEHEKLFF. CDR3 nucleotide sequence: TGTGCCAGCAGTTATAGACAGGAGCATGAAAAACTGTTTTTT. The full variable domain, completed using reference TRBV7-2 and TRBJ1-4, is GAGVSQSPSNKVTEKGKDVELRCDPISGHTALYWYRQSLGQGLEFLIYFQGNSAPDKSGLPSDRFSAERTGGSVSTLTIQRTQQEDSAVYLCASSYRQEHEKLFFGSGTQLSVL.

This chain connects TRBV27 to TRBJ1-5; D not resolved. CDR1 and CDR2 (germline): MNHEY, SMNVEV (reference sequence). This CDR3 contains 14 residues. V was clipped by 0 bases and J by 10 bases, with 13 bases between them. CDR3 amino acids: CASSLSREGGPQHF. CDR3 in DNA: TGTGCCAGCAGTTTATCAAGGGAGGGCGGACCCCAGCATTTT.

This clonotype was detected ten times or more. This sequence joins TRBV5-6 and TRBJ1-2, with 10 bases identical to TRBD1. This CDR3 comprises 15 residues. After removal of 4 bases from V and 2 bases from J, the junction contained 5 bases not matched to a gene. Per germline, CDR1 SGHDT and CDR2 YYEEEE. The CDR3 sequence: CASSRDRGANYGYTF. The CDR3 nucleotides read TGTGCCAGCAGCAGGGACAGGGGAGCAAACTATGGCTACACCTTC.

V gene TRBV12-3 or TRBV12-4 combines with J gene TRBJ2-3; 7 positions agree with TRBD2. The length of the CDR3 is 13 residues. Germline trimming cut 7 bases from V and 4 bases from J; bases unmatched to any gene: 5. As DNA, the CDR3 is TGTGCCAGCACCCCCGCGGGGGCAGATACGCAGTATTTT. It encodes CASTPAGADTQYF.

This clonotype was detected only a few times. V gene TRBV4-2 combines with J gene TRBJ2-7; D call uncertain. The CDR3 consists of 16 residues. CDR1 is LGHNA and CDR2 is YNFKEQ in the germline V gene. Deletions cut 4 bases from V and 0 bases from J, with 16 bases between. CDR3 amino acids: CASSLRPGPSSYEQYF. The DNA of the CDR3 is TGTGCCAGCAGCCTCCGGCCCGGGCCAAGCTCCTACGAGCAGTACTTC.

This clonotype was seen just once. A much larger clone differs by one base, so this may be a read error. The rearrangement uses TRBV3-1 and TRBJ1-2; D perhaps matches TRBD1 (5 bases). The V gene's germline CDR1 is LGHDT and CDR2 YNNKEL (reference sequence). This CDR3 comprises 14 residues. Written as DNA, the CDR3 is TGTGCCAGCGGCCAAGTGCCAGGGACCTATGGCTACACCTTC. It codes for CASGQVPGTYGYTF.

The V gene is TRBV11-3, the J gene TRBJ1-2; D is undetermined. CDR1 and CDR2 (germline): SGHNT, YENEEA. This CDR3 comprises 14 residues. Trimming removed 5 bases at V and 0 bases at J, with 10 bases between. The CDR3 loop reads CASSPTRTNYGYTF. In nucleotides, the CDR3 is TGTGCCAGCAGCCCGACAAGAACTAACTATGGCTACACCTTC.

The chain employs TRBV5-5 and TRBJ2-7, with D possibly being TRBD1 (6 bases). V lost 0 bases to trimming and J lost 3 bases, with 13 bases between them. CDR1 SGHKS and CDR2 YYEKEE come from the germline V gene (reference sequence). The CDR3 is 15 amino acids. The CDR3 DNA follows: TGTGCCAGCAGCTTGGAGACAGGATCGATCTACGAGCAGTACTTC. Amino acids: CASSLETGSIYEQYF.

This clonotype was seen at least ten times. The chain carries TRBV2 and TRBJ1-6, with D perhaps TRBD1 (5 bases). The CDR3 extends over 12 amino acids. Germline CDR1 and CDR2: SNHLY and FYNNEI. Between the trimmed V and J ends, which lost 7 bases and 10 bases, there was a span of 11 bases. CDR3 sequence reads: CASNEGESPLHF. CDR3 coding DNA: TGTGCCAGCAACGAAGGGGAATCACCCCTCCACTTT. The full variable domain, its missing parts supplied by reference TRBV2 and TRBJ1-6, is EPEVTQTPSHQVTQMGQEVILRCVPISNHLYFYWYRQILGQKVEFLVSFYNNEISEKSEIFDDQFSVERPDGSNFTLKIRSTKLEDSAMYFCASNEGESPLHFGNGTRLTVT.

The chain links TRBV6-9 to TRBJ2-5, with TRBD2 matching over 11 bases. The CDR3 totals 18 residues. The ends lost 4 bases at V and 1 base at J; junction bases unmatched: 11. Germline-derived CDR1 and CDR2 are MNHGY and SVAAGI. The CDR3 reads CASSSPARLAGIQETQYF. CDR3 sequence (DNA): TGTGCCAGCAGTTCCCCAGCAAGACTAGCGGGGATCCAAGAGACCCAGTACTTC.

This clonotype occurred many times. V and J are TRBV30 and TRBJ2-1; D remains unclear. The germline V gene has CDR1 GTSNPN and CDR2 SVGIG (reference sequence). V was shortened by 5 bases and J by 0 bases, with 8 bases between the two germline ends. This CDR3 has 13 residues. The chain's CDR3 is CAWRFSSYNEQFF. CDR3 nucleotides: TGTGCCTGGCGGTTTAGCTCCTACAATGAGCAGTTCTTC.